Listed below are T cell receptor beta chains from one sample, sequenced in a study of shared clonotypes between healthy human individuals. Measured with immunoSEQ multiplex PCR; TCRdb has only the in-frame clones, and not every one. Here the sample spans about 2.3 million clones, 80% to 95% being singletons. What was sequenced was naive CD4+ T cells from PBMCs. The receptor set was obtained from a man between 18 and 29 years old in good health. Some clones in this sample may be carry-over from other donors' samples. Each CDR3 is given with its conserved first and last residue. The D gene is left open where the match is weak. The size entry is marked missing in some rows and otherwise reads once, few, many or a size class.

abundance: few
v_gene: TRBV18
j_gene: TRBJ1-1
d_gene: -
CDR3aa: CASSPTVGSAEAFF
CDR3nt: TGTGCCAGCTCACCAACTGTAGGCAGCGCTGAAGCTTTCTTT

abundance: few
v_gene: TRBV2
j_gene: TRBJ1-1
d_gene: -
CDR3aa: CASSEEVGTEAFF
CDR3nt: TGTGCCAGCAGTGAAGAGGTTGGGACTGAAGCTTTCTTT

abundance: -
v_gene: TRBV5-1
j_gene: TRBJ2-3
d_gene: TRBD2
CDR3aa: CASSREGLALSTDTQYF
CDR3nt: TGCGCCAGCAGCCGGGAGGGGTTAGCCCTAAGCACAGATACGCAGTATTTT

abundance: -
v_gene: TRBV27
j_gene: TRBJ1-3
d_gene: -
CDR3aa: CASSLPYPKGGNTIYF
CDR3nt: TGTGCCAGCAGTTTGCCATACCCAAAAGGGGGAAACACCATATATTTT

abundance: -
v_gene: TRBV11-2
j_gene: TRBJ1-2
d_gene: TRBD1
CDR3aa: CASNRDDRGGGYTF
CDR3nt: TGTGCCAGCAATCGGGATGACAGGGGTGGAGGCTACACCTTC

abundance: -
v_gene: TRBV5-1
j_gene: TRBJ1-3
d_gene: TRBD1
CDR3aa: CASSYQGANSGNTIYF
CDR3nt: TGCGCCAGCAGTTACCAGGGGGCTAACTCTGGAAACACCATATATTTT

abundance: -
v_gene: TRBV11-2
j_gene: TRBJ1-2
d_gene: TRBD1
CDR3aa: CASSPSTGAGGYTF
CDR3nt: TGTGCCAGCAGCCCCTCGACAGGGGCCGGTGGCTACACCTTC

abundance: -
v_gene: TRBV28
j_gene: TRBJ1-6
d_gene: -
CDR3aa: CASRGGASRNSPLHF
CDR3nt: TGTGCCAGCAGGGGTGGCGCATCTCGGAATTCACCCCTCCACTTT

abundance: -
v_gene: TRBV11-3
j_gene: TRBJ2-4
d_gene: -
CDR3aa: CASSEESIQYF
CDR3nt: TGTGCCAGCAGCGAAGAGTCTATTCAGTACTTC

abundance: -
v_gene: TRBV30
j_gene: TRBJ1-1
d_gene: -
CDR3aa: CAWSPGGYGTEAFF
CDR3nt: TGTGCCTGGAGTCCGGGGGGCTACGGCACTGAAGCTTTCTTT

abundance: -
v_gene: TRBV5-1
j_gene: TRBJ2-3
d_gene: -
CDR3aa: CASSLDPYSTDTQYF
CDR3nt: TGCGCCAGCAGCTTGGACCCCTATAGCACAGATACGCAGTATTTT

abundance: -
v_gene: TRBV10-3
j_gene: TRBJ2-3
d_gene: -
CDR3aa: CAISDRGTSGSPDTQYF
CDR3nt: TGTGCCATCAGTGACCGAGGAACTAGTGGAAGCCCAGATACGCAGTATTTT

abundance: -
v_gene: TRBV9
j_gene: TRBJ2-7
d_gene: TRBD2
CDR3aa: CASSVEGLASYEQYF
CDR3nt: TGTGCCAGCAGCGTAGAAGGACTAGCTTCCTACGAGCAGTACTTC

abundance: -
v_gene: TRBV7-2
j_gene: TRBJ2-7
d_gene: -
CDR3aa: CASSLSTGEQYF
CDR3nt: TGTGCCAGCAGCTTATCTACAGGCGAGCAGTACTTC

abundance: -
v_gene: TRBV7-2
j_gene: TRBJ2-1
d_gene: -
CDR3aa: CASSLRLAPYNEQFF
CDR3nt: TGTGCCAGCAGCCTCCGGCTAGCGCCCTACAATGAGCAGTTCTTC

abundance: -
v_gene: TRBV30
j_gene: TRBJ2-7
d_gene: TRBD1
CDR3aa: CAWKLEGASYEQYF
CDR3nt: TGTGCCTGGAAGTTAGAGGGGGCCTCCTACGAGCAGTACTTC